This T cell receptor (beta chain) was profiled in a study of blood T cell repertoires in COVID-19. As processed by the authors: Amplification from reference gene primers served as the basis for estimated nucleated cell counts. Repertoires were generated with immunoSEQ multiplex PCR, while TCRdb's copy carries only in-frame clones and drops some. V and J calls and clone size are copied from that table; D and trimming were computed from the DNA. The data show 450,000 to 500,000 clones, approximately 85% seen once. This CDR3 is built from 17 residues. Germline CDR1 is MNHNS and CDR2 is SASEGT. In regard to this clone: A junction boundary mismatches the germline segment, possibly from a read error.

This TCR derives from a human donor in a cohort sampled during active COVID-19. Sequences were obtained from peripheral blood. V and J are TRBV6-1 and TRBJ1-3, with 9 bases aligning to TRBD1. The CDR3 DNA follows: TGTGCCAGCAGTGAATGGGGACAGGGCCCCTCTGGAAACATCATATATTTT. Amino acids: CASSEWGQGPSGNIIYF.